Shown below are 32 T cell receptor beta chains from a single sample sequenced in a study of T cells in Graves' hyperthyroidism and ophthalmopathy. Amplification yielded TCR beta CDR3 regions, with RNA transcripts as the source. When the TCR CDR3 underwent first-round RT-PCR, the HTBI primer set was used. TCRdb redid the calling of the multiplex PCR reads with MiXCR, one entry per CDR3 protein. The sample includes roughly 800,000 distinct CDR3 sequences, roughly 40% of them seen just once. What was sequenced was blood. The source is a man younger than 35 with Graves' hyperthyroidism.

This clonotype has a handful of counts. The chain couples TRBV19 to TRBJ1-6, with unresolved D. The CDR3 has 17 residues. The germline V and J ends were trimmed by 4 bases and 0 bases, with 13 bases remaining between them. Germline V lookup: CDR1 LNHDA, CDR2 SQIVND (reference sequence). CDR3 nucleotide sequence: TGTGCCAGTAGTAGAACACCTCCCAGCTCCTATAATTCACCCCTCCACTTT. Its protein product is CASSRTPPSSYNSPLHF.

In its sample, this clonotype was seen many times. This chain links TRBV7-8 with TRBJ2-5, with D maybe TRBD1 (5 bases). Germline CDR1 reads SGHVS; CDR2 reads FQNEAQ. The CDR3 totals 15 residues. Trimming removed 5 bases from V and 7 bases from J, with 20 bases in between. CDR3 nucleotide sequence: TGTGCCAGCAGCCTATGGGGCAGCGTGACGGGGACCCAGTACTTC. Amino acids: CASSLWGSVTGTQYF.

Ten or more counts support this clonotype. This chain links TRBV29-1 with TRBJ1-2; D ambiguous. With 4 bases removed from V and 5 bases from J, the gap between germline ends came to 14 bases. The length of the CDR3 is 13 residues. CDR1 is SQVTM and CDR2 is ANQGSEA in the germline V gene. CDR3 sequence reads: CSVVPGTAYGYTF. DNA for the CDR3: TGCAGCGTTGTTCCCGGAACAGCGTATGGCTACACCTTC.

This clonotype was recorded only once. This chain links TRBV7-9 with TRBJ1-3; D remains unclear. V shed 2 bases and J shed 7 bases, with 18 bases lying between them. Germline V gene lookup returns CDR1 SEHNR and CDR2 FQNEAQ (reference sequence). This CDR3 comprises 16 residues. The CDR3 sequence is CASSLFMRVGKNTIYF. The CDR3 DNA sequence: TGTGCCAGCAGCTTATTTATGAGGGTCGGGAAGAACACCATATATTTT.

Turning to this clonotype: This could be a read error, since a much larger clone is one nucleotide away. The chain joins TRBV7-2 to TRBJ1-5; D is uncertain. Per germline, CDR1 SGHTA and CDR2 FQGNSA. Trimming removed 2 bases from V and 2 bases from J, with 13 bases in between. CDR3 size: 16 residues. CDR3 residues: CASSLNRWGRNQPQHF. In nucleotides, the CDR3 is TGTGCCAGCAGCTTAAACCGGTGGGGTCGCAATCAGCCCCAGCATTTT. Full variable domain (remainder filled in from reference TRBV7-2 and TRBJ1-5): GAGVSQSPSNKVTEKGKDVELRCDPISGHTALYWYRQSLGQGLEFLIYFQGNSAPDKSGLPSDRFSAERTGGSVSTLTIQRTQQEDSAVYLCASSLNRWGRNQPQHFGDGTRLSIL.

The V and J genes are TRBV13 and TRBJ2-5, with a weak D call TRBD1 (6 bases). The germline gives CDR1 PRHDT, CDR2 FYEKMQ (reference sequence). The CDR3 is made up of 15 amino acids. Between the trimmed V and J ends, which lost 5 bases and 3 bases, there was a span of 16 bases. This CDR3 reads CASSRSRTVEETQYF. The CDR3 region has the DNA TGTGCCAGCAGCCGCTCCCGGACAGTCGAAGAGACCCAGTACTTC.

This clonotype turned up a few times. This rearrangement joins TRBV7-2 to TRBJ2-2; TRBD1 matches at 9 bases. There are 18 residues in the CDR3. Trimming removed 4 bases from V and 4 bases from J; junction bases left unmatched: 13. In germline, CDR1 is SGHTA, CDR2 FQGNSA. The CDR3 sequence: CASSSPTGGRLVTGELFF. The CDR3 DNA is TGTGCCAGCAGCTCCCCTACAGGGGGCAGATTGGTCACCGGGGAGCTGTTTTTT. Filled out from reference TRBV7-2 and TRBJ2-2, the complete variable domain reads GAGVSQSPSNKVTEKGKDVELRCDPISGHTALYWYRQSLGQGLEFLIYFQGNSAPDKSGLPSDRFSAERTGGSVSTLTIQRTQQEDSAVYLCASSSPTGGRLVTGELFFGEGSRLTVL.

A note on this clonotype: A much more abundant neighbour one base away suggests this may be a read error. No conserved phenylalanine or tryptophan ends this CDR3, so it is likely a read error. V gene TRBV7-6 combines with J gene TRBJ1-1; TRBD1 aligns across 7 bases. Germline trimming cut 9 bases from V and 3 bases from J; bases unmatched to any gene: 13. The CDR3 is 15 residues long. In germline, CDR1 is SGHVS, CDR2 FNYEAQ. The DNA for the CDR3 is TGTGCCAGATTAAAGTCGGGACAGATATACACTGAAGCTTTCCTT. The encoded protein is CARLKSGQIYTEAFL.

This clonotype was detected ten times or more. The gene calls are TRBV25-1 and TRBJ1-6; 7 positions agree with TRBD1. CDR3 length equals 19 residues. After removal of 2 bases from V and 2 bases from J, the junction contained 12 bases not matched to a gene. Germline CDR1 MGHDK, CDR2 SYGVNS. CDR3 loop: CASSEEGREGATYNSPLHF. The CDR3 bases are TGTGCCAGCAGTGAAGAGGGGAGGGAGGGGGCCACCTATAATTCACCCCTCCACTTT.

J is TRBJ2-5 and V is TRBV5-1, with 8 bases that match TRBD1. The CDR3 has 17 amino acids. V was clipped by 0 bases and J by 4 bases; unmatched bases: 11. Germline CDR1 is SGHRS and CDR2 is YFSETQ. The CDR3 DNA follows: TGCGCCAGCAGCTTGGCGGGACAGGTCACCGGGGGAGAGACCCAGTACTTC. This sequence encodes CASSLAGQVTGGETQYF.

In this sample, this clonotype turned up once. This rearrangement joins TRBV4-1 to TRBJ2-7; TRBD1 is a possible D gene (5 bases). This CDR3 comprises 15 residues. The germline V gene encodes CDR1 MGHRA and CDR2 YSYEKL. Trimming took 0 bases from V and 0 from J, leaving 9 bases between them. The CDR3 protein is CASSQDLQVSYEQYF. As DNA, the CDR3 is TGCGCCAGCAGCCAAGATCTACAGGTCTCCTACGAGCAGTACTTC.

This clonotype was picked up a small number of times. The gene calls are TRBV11-2 and TRBJ2-7, with 10 bases aligning to TRBD2. The CDR3 spans 15 residues. Germline V gene lookup returns CDR1 SGHAT and CDR2 FQNNGV. V gave up 1 base and J gave up 3 bases; unmatched junction bases: 3. The CDR3 here is CASSLVAGGDYEQYF. CDR3 sequence (DNA): TGTGCCAGCAGCTTAGTAGCGGGGGGCGACTACGAGCAGTACTTC.

The chain has TRBV15 and TRBJ2-2, with D possibly being TRBD1 (5 bases). The germline V and J ends were trimmed by 2 bases and 9 bases, with 13 bases remaining between them. Germline V lookup: CDR1 LNHNV, CDR2 YYDKDF (reference sequence). This CDR3 has 14 amino acids. CDR3 sequence reads: CATSRLAQGRELFF. In DNA form, the CDR3 reads TGTGCCACCAGCAGACTCGCCCAGGGAAGGGAGCTGTTTTTT.

In this sample, this clonotype turned up a few times. The chain couples TRBV20-1 to TRBJ2-7; TRBD2 matches at 7 bases. Germline-derived CDR1 and CDR2 are DFQATT and SNEGSKA (reference sequence). J lost 2 bases, V lost 3 bases, and 10 bases had no gene match. The CDR3 consists of 15 residues. This CDR3 is CSASFSGAATYEQYF. The DNA for the CDR3 is TGCAGTGCTAGCTTCAGCGGGGCCGCAACCTACGAGCAGTACTTC.

The chain's CDR3 is CASSEKGLAGGTEQYF. CDR3 nucleotide sequence: TGTGCCAGCAGCGAGAAGGGACTAGCGGGAGGTACCGAGCAGTACTTC. The J gene is TRBJ2-7, the V gene TRBV9, with 15 bases aligning to TRBD2. The CDR3 loop spans 16 amino acids. Germline CDR1 reads SGDLS; CDR2 reads YYNGEE. J lost 6 bases, V lost 3 bases, and 7 bases had no gene match.

This clonotype came up many times. The chain employs TRBV19 and TRBJ1-5, with 9 bases aligning to TRBD1. V dropped 7 bases and J dropped 4; count of bases not matched to a gene: 5. The germline V gene has CDR1 LNHDA and CDR2 SQIVND (reference sequence). CDR3 size: 14 residues. This chain's CDR3 is CASTLDRGNQPQHF. The CDR3 region has the DNA TGTGCCAGTACCTTGGACAGGGGAAATCAGCCCCAGCATTTT.

Ten or more counts support this clonotype. CDR3 sequence: CASSRTGLMNTEAFF. As DNA, the CDR3 is TGCGCCAGCAGTCGGACAGGGCTTATGAACACTGAAGCTTTCTTT. The chain carries TRBV10-2 and TRBJ1-1; 8 bases map to TRBD1. The trim removed 5 bases at V and 0 bases at J, leaving 5 bases unmatched. CDR3 size: 15 residues. Germline CDR1 is WSHSY and CDR2 is SAAADI.

This clonotype was found a few times. The rearrangement links TRBV4-3 to TRBJ2-7, with TRBD1 matching 7 bases. The junction had 2 bases not matched to a gene; V was cut back by 0 bases and J by 0 bases. CDR1 is LGHNA and CDR2 is YSLEER in the germline V gene. This CDR3 comprises 15 residues. CDR3 amino acids: CASSQDWDSSYEQYF. In DNA form, the CDR3 reads TGCGCCAGCAGCCAAGATTGGGACAGCTCCTACGAGCAGTACTTC.

With respect to this clonotype: This may stem from a read error, because a much larger clone lies one nucleotide away. V usage is TRBV7-2 and J usage is TRBJ1-5; D is unclear. Germline V CDR1 and CDR2: SGHTA, FQGNSA. The CDR3 runs to 13 residues. V was pared by 0 bases and J by 8 bases, with 8 bases between. Written as DNA, the CDR3 is TGTGCCAGCAGCTTAGCCTGGTTGGAGCCCCAGCATTTT. Its translation is CASSLAWLEPQHF.

This clonotype came up a few times. The chain uses TRBV20-1 and TRBJ2-5; D is perhaps TRBD1 (6 bases). The CDR3 is 14 residues long. CDR1 DFQATT and CDR2 SNEGSKA come from the germline V gene (reference sequence). The ends were cut back, 5 bases at V and 1 base at J, with 14 bases in the middle. The chain's CDR3 is CSAGLDRPQETQYF. The CDR3, as DNA: TGCAGTGCTGGACTGGACAGACCCCAAGAGACCCAGTACTTC.

This clonotype has just a few counts. This chain uses TRBV20-1 with TRBJ2-5; D is uncertain. CDR3 length: 13 amino acids. V lost 3 bases to trimming and J lost 1 base, with 9 bases between them. Germline-derived CDR1 and CDR2 are DFQATT and SNEGSKA (reference sequence). The CDR3 loop reads CSASGQTQETQYF. The DNA of the CDR3 is TGCAGTGCTAGTGGTCAGACCCAAGAGACCCAGTACTTC.

J is TRBJ1-1 and V is TRBV29-1, with D unclear. This CDR3 contains 12 residues. Trimming left V 5 bases short and J 5 bases short, with 12 bases between. Germline loops: CDR1 SQVTM, CDR2 ANQGSEA. The DNA of the CDR3 is TGCAGCGTTCTTAGGGCGGAGACTGAAGCTTTCTTT. It codes for CSVLRAETEAFF.

For this clonotype: A much larger clonotype is one base distant, so this may be a read error. The chain has TRBV10-3 and TRBJ2-5; TRBD1 matches at 9 bases. Germline V CDR1 and CDR2: ENHRY, SYGVKD. This CDR3 spans 13 amino acids. CDR3 region: CVIRTGESETQYF. CDR3 sequence (DNA): TGTGTCATCAGGACAGGGGAGTCAGAGACCCAGTACTTC.

This clonotype was recorded at least ten times. The chain is built from TRBV7-8 and TRBJ1-6; 9 bases are a match to TRBD1. Germline V CDR1 and CDR2: SGHVS, FQNEAQ. V was pared by 5 bases and J by 9 bases, with 5 bases of the junction left unmatched. This CDR3 is built from 14 residues. The CDR3 DNA follows: TGTGCCAGCAGCCCGGGACAGGGCTTTTCACCCCTCCACTTT. The encoded protein is CASSPGQGFSPLHF.

For this clonotype: A much larger clone sits a single nucleotide away, making a read error possible. The V call is TRBV20-1, the J call TRBJ1-2; D is undetermined. The CDR3 totals 13 residues. The germline V gene has CDR1 DFQATT and CDR2 SNEGSKA (reference sequence). Written as DNA, the CDR3 is TGCAGTGCTAGTTCGGACCTTAACTATGGCTACGCCTTC. Protein: CSASSDLNYGYAF.

About this clonotype: The CDR3 carries no conserved terminal phenylalanine or tryptophan, so it likely arises from a read error. The chain links TRBV5-1 to TRBJ1-1, with TRBD1 matching over 9 bases. Germline trimming cut 4 bases from V and 4 bases from J; bases unmatched to any gene: 5. The CDR3 spans 14 residues. Germline V gene lookup returns CDR1 SGHRS and CDR2 YFSETQ. The CDR3 nucleotides read TGCGCCAGCAGCCTGACAGGGGGTAGCACTGAAGCTTTCCTT. Translating it yields CASSLTGGSTEAFL.

The rearrangement links TRBV2 to TRBJ1-2; D is possibly TRBD1 (5 bases). Per the germline V gene, CDR1 is SNHLY and CDR2 is FYNNEI. This CDR3 contains 15 residues. Trimming pared 8 bases from V and 4 bases from J, leaving 20 bases between. The CDR3: CASWEMGRAAYGYTF. The CDR3 DNA follows: TGTGCCAGCTGGGAAATGGGCAGGGCCGCCTATGGCTACACCTTC.

This clonotype was detected many times. The chain carries TRBV5-4 and TRBJ1-2; D unresolved. V lost 0 bases, J lost 6 bases, and 9 bases lay in between. This CDR3 has 13 amino acids. CDR1 is SGHNT and CDR2 is YYREEE in the germline V gene (reference sequence). This CDR3 reads CASSLGEIDGYTF. For the CDR3, the DNA is TGTGCCAGCAGCTTGGGGGAAATCGATGGCTACACCTTC.

This clonotype was seen more than once but under ten times. The chain couples TRBV5-6 to TRBJ2-5; 13 bases align to TRBD2. This CDR3 is 16 amino acids long. After removal of 3 bases from V and 5 bases from J, the junction contained 7 bases not matched to a gene. CDR1 SGHDT and CDR2 YYEEEE come from the germline V gene. In DNA form, the CDR3 reads TGTGCCAGCAGCTCCGGACTAGCGGGAGTGAGGGAGACCCAGTACTTC. It specifies CASSSGLAGVRETQYF.

V is TRBV20-1 and J is TRBJ1-1; D ambiguous. The CDR3 has 12 residues. The germline V gene has CDR1 DFQATT and CDR2 SNEGSKA (reference sequence). V was pared by 3 bases and J by 8 bases, with 13 bases between. The CDR3 nucleotides are TGCAGTGCTAGTAACCGGGATACCGAAGCTTTCTTT. As protein: CSASNRDTEAFF.

There are many counts of this clonotype. This sequence joins TRBV20-1 and TRBJ1-3; no reliable D call. The CDR3 is 13 residues long. Germline assignment: CDR1 DFQATT and CDR2 SNEGSKA (reference sequence). The germline V and J ends were trimmed by 3 bases and 2 bases, with 8 bases remaining between them. CDR3 protein: CSASGGTGNTIYF. DNA of the CDR3: TGCAGTGCTAGTGGAGGGACTGGAAACACCATATATTTT.

This clonotype was counted only a few times. This sequence joins TRBV25-1 and TRBJ2-7; D ambiguous. Deletions cut 1 base from V and 2 bases from J, with 6 bases between. CDR1 is MGHDK and CDR2 is SYGVNS in the germline V gene. The CDR3 sequence is 13 residues long. The CDR3 coding sequence is TGTGCCAGCAGTGAATTGTTGACCTACGAGCAGTACTTC. Protein product: CASSELLTYEQYF.